Following are 9 T cell receptor beta chains from one sample sequenced in a study of control samples from healthy donors and cancer patients. The repertoire was sequenced with immunoSEQ multiplex PCR; TCRdb's copy has only in-frame clones and lacks some. The sample includes about 120,000 clones, 85% to 90% of them seen just once. The sample comprised blood. The receptors were sampled from a man younger than 45 in good health.

The chain couples TRBV25-1 to TRBJ1-1; D remains unclear. Germline V gene lookup returns CDR1 MGHDK and CDR2 SYGVNS. The CDR3 loop spans 12 amino acids. V shed 8 bases and J shed 1 base, with 8 bases lying between them. CDR3 in DNA: TGTGCCAGCGGCAGTCAGAACACTGAAGCTTTCTTT. Residues: CASGSQNTEAFF. The full variable domain, in which reference TRBV25-1 and TRBJ1-1 provide the parts outside the CDR3, is EADIYQTPRYLVIGTGKKITLECSQTMGHDKMYWYQQDPGMELHLIHYSYGVNSTEKGDLSSESTVSRIRTEHFPLTLESARPSHTSQYLCASGSQNTEAFFGQGTRLTVV.

The chain uses TRBV5-1 and TRBJ2-1; a possible D gene is TRBD1 (6 bases). The V end was cut by 3 bases, the J end by 7 bases, with 14 bases between. The CDR3 is 14 residues long. Germline CDR1 reads SGHRS; CDR2 reads YFSETQ. CDR3 DNA sequence: TGCGCCAGCAGCTCCAAGGGGGACGGGAATGAGCAGTTCTTC. Protein product: CASSSKGDGNEQFF.

The rearrangement joins TRBV6-5 to TRBJ1-2; 10 bases align to TRBD1. The CDR3 is 15 residues long. Germline V gene sequence: CDR1 MNHEY, CDR2 SVGAGI. J gave up 4 bases and V 0 bases, and 2 bases lay outside the gene matches. CDR3 amino acids: CASSYSGTGAYGYTF. CDR3 nucleotide sequence: TGTGCCAGCAGTTACTCAGGGACAGGGGCCTATGGCTACACCTTC.

The chain joins TRBV6-5 to TRBJ1-2, with a possible D match to TRBD1 (6 bases). The CDR3 extends over 12 amino acids. V was clipped by 7 bases and J by 8 bases, with 14 bases between them. Germline values: CDR1 MNHEY, CDR2 SVGAGI. CDR3 sequence (DNA): TGTGCCAGCAAGGGGGGCGCGGGAGGCTACACCTTC. This encodes CASKGGAGGYTF.

The rearrangement links TRBV2 to TRBJ2-2; D uncertain. This CDR3 has 16 residues. V was pared by 3 bases and J by 0 bases, with 11 bases between. Germline V gene data show CDR1 as SNHLY and CDR2 as FYNNEI. The CDR3 loop reads CASSELGPSNTGELFF. DNA for the CDR3: TGTGCCAGCAGTGAGTTAGGCCCTTCGAACACCGGGGAGCTGTTTTTT.

This clone was seen only once. The chain links TRBV6-5 to TRBJ1-1, with D hard to call. Germline V gene data show CDR1 as MNHEY and CDR2 as SVGAGI. Trimming shortened V by 0 bases and J by 1 base, and 6 bases separated the two germline ends. The CDR3 runs to 14 residues. The CDR3 DNA follows: TGTGCCAGCAGTTACTCGTGGTCGAACACTGAAGCTTTCTTT. It translates to CASSYSWSNTEAFF.

The chain carries TRBV18 and TRBJ1-5; D not certain. The CDR3 has 13 amino acids. Germline loops: CDR1 KGHSH, CDR2 LQKENI. Trimming cost V 8 bases and J 9 bases, with 17 bases left between them. The CDR3 loop reads CASRANQGGPQHF. Here the CDR3 DNA reads TGTGCCAGCCGAGCCAATCAAGGTGGGCCCCAGCATTTT.

This clone was observed many times. V and J are TRBV21-1 and TRBJ2-5; the D call TRBD1 from the table was never checked on the DNA. TRBV21-1 is annotated as a pseudogene. CDR3 length: 17 residues. The CDR3 region is CASSIRDRIIPGETQYF. For the CDR3, the DNA is TGTGCCAGCAGCATCCGGGACAGGATAATCCCCGGGGAGACCCAGTACTTC.

V is TRBV11-2 and J is TRBJ1-1; 7 nucleotides line up with TRBD1. The ends lost 5 bases at V and 5 bases at J; junction bases unmatched: 5. Germline loops: CDR1 SGHAT, CDR2 FQNNGV. This CDR3 region has 13 residues. The CDR3 region has the DNA TGTGCCAGCAGCCTTGACAGGGTGACTGAAGCTTTCTTT. It encodes CASSLDRVTEAFF.